These 7 T cell receptor beta chains originate from one sample sequenced in a study of T cell repertoires in cytomegalovirus infection. These receptors' targets are unknown. Via MiXCR, TCRdb re-called the reads, giving one row per CDR3 protein. The sample yields 650,000 to 900,000 distinct CDR3 sequences, 25% to 30% seen once. The sequences come from cultured CD8+ T cells from PBMCs, collected from culture after CMV antigen stimulation. All receptors come from a human donor in good health (CMV status not recorded). Some clones in this sample may be carry-over from other donors' samples.

As concerns this clonotype: A read error is possible here, since a much larger clone lies one base away. Written as DNA, the CDR3 is TGTGCCAGCATCTTGAGGAACACCGGGGAGCTGTTTTTT. Its translation is CASILRNTGELFF. The chain recombines TRBV12-3 or TRBV12-4 with TRBJ2-2, with D uncertain. Trimming shortened V by 7 bases and J by 1 base, and 7 bases separated the two germline ends. The CDR3 consists of 13 residues.

The chain has TRBV20-1 and TRBJ1-3; D unclear. The germline CDR1 and CDR2 sequences are DFQATT and SNEGSKA (reference sequence). Trimming pared 4 bases from V and 0 bases from J, leaving 7 bases between. CDR3 length: 13 amino acids. The CDR3 region is CSAIRNSGNTIYF. CDR3 sequence (DNA): TGCAGTGCTATACGGAACTCTGGAAACACCATATATTTT.

A few counts support this clonotype. V is TRBV7-9 and J is TRBJ1-5, with a tentative D call TRBD1 (5 bases). V was clipped by 0 bases and J by 4 bases, with 7 bases between them. The CDR3 runs 14 residues. From germline, CDR1 is SEHNR and CDR2 FQNEAQ (reference sequence). The CDR3 region is CASSLAGQNQPQHF. The DNA of the CDR3 is TGTGCCAGCAGCTTAGCGGGGCAAAATCAGCCCCAGCATTTT.

With regard to this clonotype: One end of the junction does not line up with germline, which may come from a read error. This chain connects TRBV20-1 to TRBJ1-1; TRBD1 matches at 9 bases. Germline-derived CDR1 and CDR2 are DFQATT and SNEGSKA (reference sequence). This CDR3 has 18 amino acids. The DNA of the CDR3 is TGCAGTGCAAGAGGGTATTTGTTGGGACAGGGAATGAACACTGAAGCTTTCTTT. Its protein is CSARGYLLGQGMNTEAFF.

V is TRBV6-6 and J is TRBJ2-3; D ambiguous. V lost 4 bases and J lost 1, with 9 bases in between. This CDR3 has 14 residues. Germline V gene sequence: CDR1 MNHNY, CDR2 SVGAGI (reference sequence). Here the CDR3 reads CASSLRVGTDTQYF. CDR3 DNA sequence: TGTGCCAGCAGTTTAAGGGTTGGCACAGATACGCAGTATTTT.

The rearrangement uses TRBV12-3 or TRBV12-4 and TRBJ1-4; a possible D gene is TRBD1 (6 bases). CDR3 length: 15 residues. The V gene lost 6 bases and the J gene lost 8 bases, with 19 bases spanning the gap. This CDR3 reads CASSQTRDIPEKLFF. DNA of the CDR3: TGTGCCAGCAGCCAAACCAGGGACATTCCCGAAAAACTGTTTTTT.

The genes are TRBV7-9 and TRBJ2-2; perhaps D is TRBD1 or TRBD2 (5 bases each). Germline CDR1 reads SEHNR; CDR2 reads FQNEAQ (reference sequence). The CDR3 consists of 20 residues. Trimming removed 4 bases at V and 6 bases at J, with 30 bases between. The CDR3 protein is CASSSLQGGSAERDAGELFF. CDR3 bases: TGTGCCAGCAGCTCACTTCAGGGTGGGTCAGCAGAAAGGGACGCCGGGGAGCTGTTTTTT.